Below, 23 T cell receptor beta chains from the same sample are listed, as sequenced in a study of T cell changes during pregnancy in multiple sclerosis. Sequencing was performed with immunoSEQ multiplex PCR; in TCRdb, only in-frame clones are kept and a portion is missing. The sample lists roughly 40,000 clones; 92% were seen once. The sample was CD8+ T cells from peripheral blood mononuclear cells, taken in the first trimester of pregnancy. The source of these receptors is a female donor with multiple sclerosis, enrolled in a pregnancy study.

This sequence joins TRBV7-8 and TRBJ1-3; D possibly corresponds to TRBD1 (6 bases). The V end was cut by 7 bases, the J end by 7 bases, with 20 bases between. The CDR3 totals 15 residues. Germline loops: CDR1 SGHVS, CDR2 FQNEAQ. CDR3 loop: CASIPTLGAENTIYF. The CDR3 DNA reads as TGTGCCAGCATCCCTACCCTGGGGGCCGAGAACACCATATATTTT.

This sequence joins TRBV5-6 and TRBJ2-5; TRBD1 agrees at 8 bases. Germline CDR1 and CDR2: SGHDT and YYEEEE. Trimming cost V 3 bases and J 3 bases; bases outside gene matches: 1. The CDR3 sequence is 13 residues long. CDR3 in amino acids: CASSWGQEETQYF. Here the CDR3 DNA reads TGTGCCAGCAGCTGGGGACAGGAAGAGACCCAGTACTTC.

The rearrangement joins TRBV5-1 to TRBJ1-1, with 8 nucleotides matching TRBD1. This CDR3 has 17 amino acids. Trimming cost V 2 bases and J 1 base; bases outside gene matches: 10. Germline V gene lookup returns CDR1 SGHRS and CDR2 YFSETQ. The CDR3 loop is CASSFIHSDRGNTEAFF. In DNA, the CDR3 is TGCGCCAGCAGCTTCATACATAGCGACAGGGGGAACACTGAAGCTTTCTTT.

The J gene is TRBJ1-1, the V gene TRBV2, with D tentatively TRBD1 (5 bases). This CDR3 contains 11 residues. Germline V gene lookup returns CDR1 SNHLY and CDR2 FYNNEI. Between the trimmed V and J ends, which lost 9 bases and 0 bases, there was a span of 5 bases. CDR3 sequence: CARQVNTEAFF. DNA for the CDR3: TGTGCCAGACAGGTGAACACTGAAGCTTTCTTT.

The chain carries TRBV5-5 and TRBJ2-1, with 8 bases aligning to TRBD2. V was clipped by 4 bases and J by 5 bases; unmatched bases: 8. The CDR3 runs to 15 residues. Germline V CDR1 and CDR2: SGHKS, YYEKEE (reference sequence). Here the CDR3 reads CASSLGSGANNEQFF. CDR3 coding DNA: TGTGCCAGCAGCCTGGGTAGCGGGGCCAACAATGAGCAGTTCTTC. The full variable domain, its missing parts supplied by reference TRBV5-5 and TRBJ2-1, is DAGVTQSPTHLIKTRGQQVTLRCSPISGHKSVSWYQQVLGQGPQFIFQYYEKEERGRGNFPDRFSARQFPNYSSELNVNALLLGDSALYLCASSLGSGANNEQFFGPGTRLTVL.

This chain links TRBV4-1 with TRBJ1-1, with D possibly being TRBD1 (5 bases). The CDR3 covers 12 residues. V lost 4 bases and J 7 bases, leaving 10 bases between the germline ends. Germline loops: CDR1 MGHRA, CDR2 YSYEKL. CDR3 DNA: TGCGCCAGCAGCCGCGGGACGGATGAAGCTTTCTTT. Its translation: CASSRGTDEAFF.

This chain links TRBV11-2 with TRBJ1-3, with no clear D. Germline assignment: CDR1 SGHAT and CDR2 FQNNGV. V gave up 1 base and J gave up 0 bases, with 13 bases separating them. CDR3 length: 17 amino acids. CDR3 sequence reads: CASSLGSGVVSGNTIYF. The CDR3 nucleotides are TGTGCCAGCAGCTTAGGATCAGGCGTCGTCTCTGGAAACACCATATATTTT.

The chain links TRBV6-4 to TRBJ2-5, with 11 bases that match TRBD2. The V gene end was trimmed by 5 bases and the J gene end by 5 bases; junction bases not matched to a gene: 7. Germline CDR1 is MRHNA and CDR2 is SNTAGT. The CDR3 consists of 15 residues. The CDR3 sequence: CASSLTSGVSETQYF. CDR3 in DNA: TGTGCCAGCAGTTTGACTAGCGGGGTATCGGAGACCCAGTACTTC.

The chain carries TRBV9 and TRBJ2-3; 7 bases are a match to TRBD2. J gave up 0 bases and V 0 bases, and 4 bases lay outside the gene matches. The length of the CDR3 is 16 residues. Germline lookup yields CDR1 SGDLS and CDR2 YYNGEE. This CDR3 reads CASSVVQAGSTDTQYF. The CDR3 DNA reads TGTGCCAGCAGCGTAGTTCAAGCGGGGAGCACAGATACGCAGTATTTT.

CDR3 protein: CASVAGGTDTQYF. In DNA form, the CDR3 reads TGCGCCAGCGTAGCGGGCGGCACAGATACGCAGTATTTT. This chain joins TRBV10-2 and TRBJ2-3, with TRBD2 matching over 7 bases. The V gene end was trimmed by 8 bases and the J gene end by 1 base; junction bases not matched to a gene: 3. The CDR3 length is 13 residues. Germline lookup yields CDR1 WSHSY and CDR2 SAAADI.

The chain combines TRBV7-2 with TRBJ2-2; D is perhaps TRBD2 (6 bases). Deletions cut 5 bases from V and 5 bases from J, with 12 bases between. The CDR3 is 14 amino acids. Germline CDR1 SGHTA, CDR2 FQGNSA. CDR3 DNA sequence: TGTGCCAGCAGCCCGGGACTCCATACCGGGGAGCTGTTTTTT. This encodes CASSPGLHTGELFF.

This chain joins TRBV9 and TRBJ2-7; 7 positions match TRBD1. V trimming: 3 bases; J trimming: 8 bases; junction bases outside the gene matches: 5. Germline V gene lookup returns CDR1 SGDLS and CDR2 YYNGEE. This CDR3 has 12 amino acids. CDR3 sequence reads: CASSDQQGQQYF. The DNA for the CDR3 is TGTGCCAGCAGCGATCAACAGGGGCAGCAGTACTTC.

V is TRBV6-4 and J is TRBJ1-1, with D possibly being TRBD1 (6 bases). Germline V lookup: CDR1 MRHNA, CDR2 SNTAGT. V lost 4 bases and J lost 1, with 13 bases in between. The CDR3 runs to 15 residues. CDR3 sequence: CASSAGGAGNTEAFF. The CDR3 coding sequence is TGTGCCAGCAGTGCGGGGGGGGCGGGGAACACTGAAGCTTTCTTT.

The gene calls are TRBV6-1 and TRBJ2-1, with a tentative D call TRBD2 (7 bases). There are 16 residues in the CDR3. V was pared by 3 bases and J by 2 bases, with 14 bases between. CDR1 is MNHNS and CDR2 is SASEGT in the germline V gene. CDR3 amino acids: CASSDWGLAAYNEQFF. The CDR3 DNA reads TGTGCCAGCAGTGATTGGGGGCTAGCGGCCTACAATGAGCAGTTCTTC.

The chain joins TRBV9 to TRBJ2-7, with D possibly TRBD1 on 6 matching bases. The CDR3 totals 14 residues. Germline-derived CDR1 and CDR2 are SGDLS and YYNGEE. Trimming left V 4 bases short and J 1 base short, with 12 bases between. The CDR3 protein is CASSPETGSYEQYF. CDR3 coding DNA: TGTGCCAGCAGCCCCGAGACAGGATCCTACGAGCAGTACTTC.

The rearrangement joins TRBV6-5 to TRBJ1-2; 10 bases are shared with TRBD1. The germline V gene has CDR1 MNHEY and CDR2 SVGAGI. CDR3 length: 11 residues. The J segment lost 8 bases and the V segment lost 7 bases, leaving 1 base of the junction unmatched. CDR3 amino acids: CASTTGGGYTF. In DNA form, the CDR3 reads TGTGCCAGCACGACAGGGGGCGGCTACACCTTC.

V is TRBV13 and J is TRBJ1-1; 7 bases are shared with TRBD1. This CDR3 contains 14 residues. Germline values: CDR1 PRHDT, CDR2 FYEKMQ (reference sequence). J lost 4 bases, V lost 5 bases, and 7 bases had no gene match. The CDR3: CASSPIGGGTEAFF. As DNA, the CDR3 is TGTGCCAGCAGCCCCATAGGGGGCGGCACTGAAGCTTTCTTT. The complete variable domain, with remaining parts taken from reference TRBV13 and TRBJ1-1, reads AAGVIQSPRHLIKEKRETATLKCYPIPRHDTVYWYQQGPGQDPQFLISFYEKMQSDKGSIPDRFSAQQFSDYHSELNMSSLELGDSALYFCASSPIGGGTEAFFGQGTRLTVV.

The genes are TRBV19 and TRBJ2-2; TRBD2 aligns across 15 bases. This CDR3 spans 19 amino acids. V lost 4 bases, J lost 2 bases, and 8 bases stayed unmatched. CDR1 is LNHDA and CDR2 is SQIVND in the germline V gene (reference sequence). The CDR3 sequence: CASSNTGTSGGHNTGELFF. In nucleotides, the CDR3 is TGTGCCAGTAGTAACACCGGGACTAGCGGGGGGCACAACACCGGGGAGCTGTTTTTT.

This clone was seen only a few times. V and J are TRBV19 and TRBJ2-1; 9 bases align to TRBD2. Unmatched junction bases numbered 9, after V lost 3 bases and J lost 6 bases. Germline lookup yields CDR1 LNHDA and CDR2 SQIVND (reference sequence). The CDR3 length is 16 residues. The CDR3 protein is CASSIVGLAPRNEQFF. CDR3 in DNA: TGTGCCAGTAGTATCGTGGGACTAGCCCCCCGCAATGAGCAGTTCTTC.

The chain employs TRBV6-5 and TRBJ1-1, with D maybe TRBD1 (5 bases). This CDR3 comprises 14 residues. Germline values: CDR1 MNHEY, CDR2 SVGAGI. The V end was cut by 0 bases, the J end by 3 bases, with 8 bases between. For the CDR3, the DNA is TGTGCCAGCAGTTACTCAGGGGTGGACACTGAAGCTTTCTTT. It translates to CASSYSGVDTEAFF.

This clone was recorded only once. Sequence at one end of the junction differs from germline and may be a read error. The chain combines TRBV19 with TRBJ1-3; TRBD1 matches at 7 bases. This CDR3 region has 16 residues. In germline, CDR1 is LNHDA, CDR2 SQIVND (reference sequence). The CDR3 loop is CASSVDREGSGNTIYF. The DNA of the CDR3 is TGTGCCAGTAGTGTAGACAGGGAAGGCTCTGGAAACACCATATATTTT.

The V and J genes are TRBV21-1 and TRBJ1-5; the D call in the table, TRBD1, was not verified against the DNA. TRBV21-1 corresponds to a pseudogene. This CDR3 is built from 17 residues. This chain's CDR3 is CASSNRPRTGTNQPQHF. The CDR3 region has the DNA TGTGCCAGCAGCAACCGCCCGAGGACAGGGACGAATCAGCCCCAGCATTTT.

The chain's CDR3 is CASSEGTGVGEQYF. The CDR3 DNA reads as TGTGCCAGCAGTGAAGGGACAGGGGTTGGCGAGCAGTACTTC. The chain joins TRBV6-1 to TRBJ2-7, with 9 bases identical to TRBD1. With 1 base clipped from V and 6 bases from J, the junction kept 4 bases outside the gene matches. Germline V CDR1 and CDR2: MNHNS, SASEGT. There are 14 residues in the CDR3.